Here is one TCR beta chain with its context. Its antigen is undetermined. This sample was included in a study of vaccination effects on CD4 cells after COVID-19. Study background: Every well housed two million PBMC, which grew in culture alongside about 9.9 IU/ml IL-2 and 8.5 to 10 ug/ml peptides. Study-wide findings and caveats: Just 1 of 255 vaccine-induced clones in healthy recipients was cross-reactive. Clones induced by infection and by vaccine showed marked clonal contraction late after vaccination.

The authors isolated CD4+ T cells after roughly eleven days of culture. This CDR3 has 19 residues. CDR1 and CDR2 from the germline V gene are MGHRA and YSYEKL. V dropped 0 bases and J dropped 1 base, with 19 bases sitting between them. Assay used: immunoSEQ multiplex PCR; TCRdb lists only in-frame clones, some missing. The sample has about 25,000 clones, 73% seen once. The sequences come from CD4+ T cells from PBMCs cultured without peptide, collected before COVID-19 vaccination. The sequence came from a human donor who received a COVID-19 vaccine. The rearrangement uses TRBV4-1 and TRBJ2-4; possible D gene TRBD2, 5 bases. The CDR3 DNA follows: TGCGCCAGCAGCCAAGATCAGCAAGGAGACTACGCTGCCAAAAACATTCAGTACTTC. Amino acids: CASSQDQQGDYAAKNIQYF.